These T cell receptor beta chains were read from a single sample in a study of shared clonotypes between healthy human individuals. TCRdb keeps only in-frame clones here, not all; method: immunoSEQ multiplex PCR. The profile shows about 490,000 clones, less than 80% of them singletons. The sequencing sample was made of PBMCs. The receptors shown here come from a woman aged 40 to 50 in good health. Some clones in this sample may be carry-over from other donors' samples. Both conserved end residues are part of each CDR3. Fields, in order: CDR3 protein, CDR3 DNA, clone size, D gene, J gene, V gene. A D gene is named only where the DNA matches it firmly. Some rows mark clone size as missing; the rest say once, few, many or name a class of expanded clone.

CASSKWTGNTEAFF,TGCGCCAGCAGCAAATGGACAGGGAACACTGAAGCTTTCTTT,many,TRBD1,TRBJ1-1,TRBV5-1
CASSQGPDHYNEQFF,TGTGCCAGCAGCCAAGGACCGGACCATTACAATGAGCAGTTCTTC,-,-,TRBJ2-1,TRBV4-2
CASSSWRGTDTQYF,TGTGCCAGCAGTTCCTGGAGGGGCACAGATACGCAGTATTTT,-,-,TRBJ2-3,TRBV27
CASSATGLSNQPQHF,TGTGCCAGCAGCGCGACAGGGTTGAGCAATCAGCCCCAGCATTTT,-,TRBD1,TRBJ1-5,TRBV25-1
CASSPARRLAGAQQYF,TGTGCCAGCAGCCCCGCGCGCAGACTAGCGGGAGCCCAGCAGTATTTT,-,TRBD2,TRBJ2-3,TRBV5-6
CASSSGPLPYF,TGTGCCAGCAGCTCCGGACCCCTACCGTACTTC,-,-,TRBJ2-7,TRBV28
CASNAGTLQETQYF,TGTGCCAGCAATGCCGGGACCCTCCAAGAGACCCAGTACTTC,-,-,TRBJ2-5,TRBV6-6
CASSPWEKHIEQYF,TGTGCCAGCAGTCCCTGGGAAAAACATATCGAGCAGTACTTC,-,-,TRBJ2-7,TRBV27
CASSVDPRSQETQYF,TGTGCCAGCAGCGTAGATCCCAGGTCCCAAGAGACCCAGTACTTC,many,-,TRBJ2-5,TRBV9
CASRARDYEQYF,TGTGCCAGCAGGGCGAGGGATTACGAGCAGTACTTC,-,-,TRBJ2-7,TRBV2
CAISGDNEQFF,TGTGCCATCAGTGGGGACAATGAGCAGTTCTTC,-,-,TRBJ2-1,TRBV10-3
CAWSRGRLGQGSMNEQFF,TGTGCCTGGAGTAGGGGGAGGTTGGGACAGGGGTCCATGAATGAGCAGTTCTTC,-,TRBD1,TRBJ2-1,TRBV30
CASSLASESGELFF,TGCGCCAGCAGCTTGGCCTCTGAGTCCGGGGAGCTGTTTTTT,-,-,TRBJ2-2,TRBV5-1
CASRVLAGASGELFF,TGTGCCAGCAGGGTCTTAGCGGGAGCGTCCGGGGAGCTGTTTTTT,-,TRBD2,TRBJ2-2,TRBV6-5
CASSDGSGSSDTQYF,TGTGCCAGCAGTGACGGTAGCGGGAGCTCAGATACGCAGTATTTT,-,TRBD2,TRBJ2-3,TRBV6-4
CASRTGPALGNQPQHF,TGTGCCAGCAGGACGGGACCCGCTTTGGGCAATCAGCCCCAGCATTTT,-,-,TRBJ1-5,TRBV2
CASSPQGSRAGAYGYTF,TGTGCCAGCTCACCACAGGGCAGCCGGGCAGGGGCCTATGGCTACACCTTC,few,-,TRBJ1-2,TRBV18
CAWSVKATSYEQYF,TGTGCCTGGAGTGTAAAGGCCACCTCCTACGAGCAGTACTTC,-,-,TRBJ2-7,TRBV30
CASSFDRGRAFF,TGTGCCAGCAGCTTCGACAGGGGCCGAGCTTTCTTT,few,TRBD1,TRBJ1-1,TRBV7-9
CASSYRSEAFF,TGTGCCAGCAGTTACAGGTCTGAAGCTTTCTTT,-,-,TRBJ1-1,TRBV6-1
CASSPPGNTEAFF,TGCGCCAGCAGCCCCCCGGGGAACACTGAAGCTTTCTTT,-,-,TRBJ1-1,TRBV4-1
CASSQAPTSVSSYEQYF,TGTGCCAGCAGCCAAGCGCCCACTAGCGTCAGCTCCTACGAGCAGTACTTC,-,TRBD2,TRBJ2-7,TRBV4-2
CASSLFGREHQPQHF,TGTGCCAGCAGTTTATTCGGCAGGGAGCATCAGCCCCAGCATTTT,-,-,TRBJ1-5,TRBV28
CSVERLGGYTF,TGCAGCGTTGAGAGGCTGGGGGGCTACACCTTC,-,-,TRBJ1-2,TRBV29-1
CSALGNEQFF,TGCAGTGCTCTGGGGAATGAGCAGTTCTTC,once,-,TRBJ2-1,TRBV20-1
CASSVEGRVWYEQYF,TGTGCCAGCAGCGTAGAGGGGCGGGTGTGGTACGAGCAGTACTTC,-,-,TRBJ2-7,TRBV9
CASSSTSGSADTQYF,TGCGCCAGCAGCTCAACTAGCGGGAGTGCAGATACGCAGTATTTT,-,TRBD2,TRBJ2-3,TRBV5-1
CASEPDSGSGETQYF,TGTGCCAGCGAACCTGATAGCGGGAGTGGTGAGACCCAGTACTTC,-,TRBD2,TRBJ2-5,TRBV2
CASIPTGRFSGELFF,TGTGCCAGTATCCCGACAGGGCGTTTTTCCGGGGAGCTGTTTTTT,-,TRBD1,TRBJ2-2,TRBV19
CASSLVPLAEETQYF,TGCGCCAGCAGCTTGGTTCCACTAGCGGAAGAGACCCAGTACTTC,-,TRBD2,TRBJ2-5,TRBV5-1
CASSSGQGAYEQYF,TGTGCCAGCAGTTCCGGACAGGGGGCCTACGAGCAGTACTTC,-,TRBD1,TRBJ2-7,TRBV28
CASTTSPGTGSDEQYF,TGTGCCAGCACCACATCCCCCGGGACAGGGTCGGACGAGCAGTACTTC,few,TRBD1,TRBJ2-7,TRBV2
CASSGGLPPEYF,TGTGCCAGCAGTGGGGGACTCCCCCCAGAGTACTTC,-,-,TRBJ2-5,TRBV2
CASSLFRDRNSNQPQHF,TGTGCCAGCAGTTTATTTCGGGACAGGAATAGCAATCAGCCCCAGCATTTT,-,TRBD1,TRBJ1-5,TRBV28
CASSLAGQGYNEQFF,TGTGCCAGCAGCTTAGCGGGACAGGGCTACAATGAGCAGTTCTTC,-,TRBD1,TRBJ2-1,TRBV7-2
CASRREWAGNTIYF,TGTGCCAGTAGGCGCGAATGGGCCGGAAACACCATATATTTT,-,-,TRBJ1-3,TRBV19
CASSPRDRQETQYF,TGTGCCAGCTCACCAAGGGACAGGCAAGAGACCCAGTACTTC,-,TRBD1,TRBJ2-5,TRBV18
CASSPFGGGTTNEKLFF,TGTGCCAGCTCCCCGTTTGGGGGGGGAACCACTAATGAAAAACTGTTTTTT,few,-,TRBJ1-4,TRBV7-9
CASSPTADRGPNEKLFF,TGTGCCAGCTCACCGACCGCTGACAGGGGGCCTAATGAAAAACTGTTTTTT,-,TRBD1,TRBJ1-4,TRBV18
CASSWGRRGEKLFF,TGTGCCAGCAGTTGGGGTCGGAGGGGTGAAAAACTGTTTTTT,-,-,TRBJ1-4,TRBV27
CASQRVRARNTEAFF,TGTGCCAGCCAGCGAGTTCGGGCGAGGAACACTGAAGCTTTCTTT,-,-,TRBJ1-1,TRBV18